A selection of T cell receptor beta chains follows, all from one sample in a study of cytomegalovirus exposure and HLA in healthy donors. Some clones are missing from TCRdb's copy, which holds only in-frame ones; the method was immunoSEQ multiplex PCR. The repertoire consists of some 69,000 clones, with 79% occurring once and the leading ten covering about 2.8%. Sequenced material: PBMCs. These receptors all stem from a woman aged 25 to 45 in good health and CMV-seronegative. Each CDR3 is given with its conserved first and last residue. The order of the fields is J gene, V gene, clone size, CDR3 length, D gene, CDR3 DNA, CDR3 protein. A D gene is named only where the DNA matches it firmly. Clone size is given for some rows only: seen once, a few or many times, or a class if the clone is expanded.

J gene: TRBJ1-1
V gene: TRBV7-3
clone size: -
CDR3 length: 15
D gene: TRBD1
CDR3 DNA: TGTGCCAGCAGCCTAATGACAGGGGGCGCGACTGAAGCTTTCTTT
CDR3 protein: CASSLMTGGATEAFF

J gene: TRBJ1-2
V gene: TRBV2
clone size: -
CDR3 length: 12
D gene: -
CDR3 DNA: TGTGCCAGCAGTGAACGGACAGACGGCTACACCTTC
CDR3 protein: CASSERTDGYTF

J gene: TRBJ1-2
V gene: TRBV6-5
clone size: -
CDR3 length: 14
D gene: TRBD1
CDR3 DNA: TGTGCCAGCAGTCGTGGGGACAGGGCGCCAGGCTACACCTTC
CDR3 protein: CASSRGDRAPGYTF

J gene: TRBJ2-2
V gene: TRBV19
clone size: -
CDR3 length: 14
D gene: TRBD1
CDR3 DNA: TGTGCCAGTAGGCTCGACAGGGGCACCGGGGAGCTGTTTTTT
CDR3 protein: CASRLDRGTGELFF

J gene: TRBJ2-1
V gene: TRBV7-9
clone size: once
CDR3 length: 15
D gene: TRBD2
CDR3 DNA: TGTGCCAGCAGCACCGGGACTAGCGAATACAATGAGCAGTTCTTC
CDR3 protein: CASSTGTSEYNEQFF

J gene: TRBJ2-3
V gene: TRBV6-1
clone size: -
CDR3 length: 12
D gene: -
CDR3 DNA: TGTGCCAGCGGACAGATGAAAGATACGCAGTATTTT
CDR3 protein: CASGQMKDTQYF

J gene: TRBJ1-1
V gene: TRBV27
clone size: once
CDR3 length: 14
D gene: TRBD1
CDR3 DNA: TGTGCCAGCAGTTCCCGACAGGGTAGGAATGAAGCTTTCTTT
CDR3 protein: CASSSRQGRNEAFF

J gene: TRBJ1-2
V gene: TRBV4-3
clone size: -
CDR3 length: 15
D gene: -
CDR3 DNA: TGCGCCAGCAGCCAAGATCGGGGGACTAACTATGGCTACACCTTC
CDR3 protein: CASSQDRGTNYGYTF

J gene: TRBJ2-2
V gene: TRBV2
clone size: -
CDR3 length: 15
D gene: -
CDR3 DNA: TGTGCCAGCAGTGAAGTCGGGACGAACACCGGGGAGCTGTTTTTT
CDR3 protein: CASSEVGTNTGELFF

J gene: TRBJ1-2
V gene: TRBV28
clone size: few
CDR3 length: 15
D gene: -
CDR3 DNA: TGTGCCAGCAGTTTGCCCGTGAAACAGGGCTATGGCTACACCTTC
CDR3 protein: CASSLPVKQGYGYTF

J gene: TRBJ1-5
V gene: TRBV19
clone size: -
CDR3 length: 15
D gene: -
CDR3 DNA: TGTGCCAGTAGTTCTCAAAAGGGTGGAGGTCAGCCCCAGCATTTT
CDR3 protein: CASSSQKGGGQPQHF

J gene: TRBJ2-1
V gene: TRBV4-2
clone size: once
CDR3 length: 16
D gene: TRBD2
CDR3 DNA: TGTGCCAGCAGCCAAGGGACTAGCGGGAGGGACAATGAGCAGTTCTTC
CDR3 protein: CASSQGTSGRDNEQFF

J gene: TRBJ1-1
V gene: TRBV27
clone size: -
CDR3 length: 13
D gene: -
CDR3 DNA: TGTGCCAGCAACCGGGGGAGGAACACTGAAGCTTTCTTT
CDR3 protein: CASNRGRNTEAFF

J gene: TRBJ2-4
V gene: TRBV18
clone size: -
CDR3 length: 14
D gene: -
CDR3 DNA: TGTGCCAGCTCACCACAGGGGGCCAAAAACATTCAGTACTTC
CDR3 protein: CASSPQGAKNIQYF

J gene: TRBJ2-3
V gene: TRBV7-7
clone size: -
CDR3 length: 13
D gene: -
CDR3 DNA: TGTGCCAGCAGCTTTTCCGGAGACGATACGCAGTATTTT
CDR3 protein: CASSFSGDDTQYF

J gene: TRBJ1-1
V gene: TRBV5-1
clone size: few
CDR3 length: 15
D gene: TRBD1
CDR3 DNA: TGCGCCAGCAGCCAAGGGACAGGGGCGAACACTGAAGCTTTCTTT
CDR3 protein: CASSQGTGANTEAFF

J gene: TRBJ1-1
V gene: TRBV5-6
clone size: -
CDR3 length: 14
D gene: -
CDR3 DNA: TGTGCCAGCAGCTTTGAGAACAGGGTACCTGAAGCTTTCTTT
CDR3 protein: CASSFENRVPEAFF

J gene: TRBJ2-3
V gene: TRBV5-4
clone size: few
CDR3 length: 14
D gene: -
CDR3 DNA: TGTGCCAGCAGCTTCACCGACGGGACAGATACGCAGTATTTT
CDR3 protein: CASSFTDGTDTQYF

J gene: TRBJ2-2
V gene: TRBV7-2
clone size: -
CDR3 length: 16
D gene: TRBD1
CDR3 DNA: TGTGCCAGCAGCCACTCTCGAGGACAGGGCATGGGGGAGCTGTTTTTT
CDR3 protein: CASSHSRGQGMGELFF

J gene: TRBJ1-4
V gene: TRBV7-8
clone size: -
CDR3 length: 17
D gene: TRBD1
CDR3 DNA: TGTGCCAGCAGCTCGTTGGGGACAGGGGCCTTTAGAGAAAAACTGTTTTTT
CDR3 protein: CASSSLGTGAFREKLFF

J gene: TRBJ1-6
V gene: TRBV6-4
clone size: -
CDR3 length: 16
D gene: -
CDR3 DNA: TGTGCCAGCAGTGACTCCCCAGGGGCGTATAATTCACCCCTCCACTTT
CDR3 protein: CASSDSPGAYNSPLHF

J gene: TRBJ2-3
V gene: TRBV9
clone size: -
CDR3 length: 16
D gene: -
CDR3 DNA: TGTGCCAGCAGCGAGGGGAGGGGGGGGAGCACAGATACGCAGTATTTT
CDR3 protein: CASSEGRGGSTDTQYF

J gene: TRBJ1-2
V gene: TRBV7-9
clone size: -
CDR3 length: 13
D gene: -
CDR3 DNA: TGTGCCAGCGGGGGGGGCACTAACTATGGCTACACCTTC
CDR3 protein: CASGGGTNYGYTF

J gene: TRBJ1-5
V gene: TRBV2
clone size: -
CDR3 length: 16
D gene: TRBD1
CDR3 DNA: TGTGCCAGCAGTCCCGGACAGGGAAACATCAATCAGCCCCAGCATTTT
CDR3 protein: CASSPGQGNINQPQHF

J gene: TRBJ1-2
V gene: TRBV6-5
clone size: -
CDR3 length: 14
D gene: -
CDR3 DNA: TGTGCCAGCAGTTCTCCCTTTAGTAGGGACAGCTACACCTTC
CDR3 protein: CASSSPFSRDSYTF

J gene: TRBJ2-7
V gene: TRBV4-1
clone size: once
CDR3 length: 15
D gene: TRBD2
CDR3 DNA: TGCGCCAGCAGCCAAGTGGAGCGGGGGACCTACGAGCAGTACTTC
CDR3 protein: CASSQVERGTYEQYF

J gene: TRBJ1-2
V gene: TRBV5-6
clone size: -
CDR3 length: 15
D gene: -
CDR3 DNA: TGTGCCACCTCTCGGACAGACCTAACTAACTATGGCTACACCTTC
CDR3 protein: CATSRTDLTNYGYTF

J gene: TRBJ2-5
V gene: TRBV7-9
clone size: -
CDR3 length: 18
D gene: TRBD2
CDR3 DNA: TGTGCCAGCAGCTTAGTTTTGCGGGGGGGCGATGCGCAAGAGACCCAGTACTTC
CDR3 protein: CASSLVLRGGDAQETQYF

J gene: TRBJ2-7
V gene: TRBV7-2
clone size: -
CDR3 length: 14
D gene: TRBD2
CDR3 DNA: TGTGCCAGCAGCTTACCGGGAGGGGGCTACGAGCAGTACTTC
CDR3 protein: CASSLPGGGYEQYF

J gene: TRBJ1-5
V gene: TRBV19
clone size: -
CDR3 length: 14
D gene: -
CDR3 DNA: TGTGCCAGTACGGGGGGAATTAGCAATCAGCCCCAGCATTTT
CDR3 protein: CASTGGISNQPQHF

J gene: TRBJ2-2
V gene: TRBV28
clone size: -
CDR3 length: 17
D gene: TRBD1
CDR3 DNA: TGTGCCAGCAGGCTCAGGGACAGGACGATAAACACCGGGGAGCTGTTTTTT
CDR3 protein: CASRLRDRTINTGELFF

J gene: TRBJ1-5
V gene: TRBV4-2
clone size: -
CDR3 length: 18
D gene: -
CDR3 DNA: TGTGCCAGCAGCCAAGATCCGGGGGGGGGTCCGAGCAATCAGCCCCAGCATTTT
CDR3 protein: CASSQDPGGGPSNQPQHF

J gene: TRBJ1-1
V gene: TRBV19
clone size: -
CDR3 length: 13
D gene: -
CDR3 DNA: TGTGCCTCCCGTTGGGCCGGGAGCACTGAAGCTTTCTTT
CDR3 protein: CASRWAGSTEAFF

J gene: TRBJ2-7
V gene: TRBV6-5
clone size: -
CDR3 length: 14
D gene: TRBD1
CDR3 DNA: TGTGCCAGCAGCGCCGGGACAGGGGCCTACGAGCAGTACTTC
CDR3 protein: CASSAGTGAYEQYF

J gene: TRBJ2-4
V gene: TRBV7-8
clone size: -
CDR3 length: 16
D gene: -
CDR3 DNA: TGTGCCAGCAGTTCAGAACCCAGGGCCCTCAAAAACATTCAGTACTTC
CDR3 protein: CASSSEPRALKNIQYF

J gene: TRBJ2-5
V gene: TRBV11-2
clone size: -
CDR3 length: 15
D gene: TRBD2
CDR3 DNA: TGTGCCAGCGGCGACGGGACTAGAGAACAAGAGACCCAGTACTTC
CDR3 protein: CASGDGTREQETQYF

J gene: TRBJ2-1
V gene: TRBV5-1
clone size: -
CDR3 length: 16
D gene: TRBD1
CDR3 DNA: TGCGCCAGCAGCTACTACCCGGGACAGCCCCTCGGAGAGCAGTTCTTC
CDR3 protein: CASSYYPGQPLGEQFF

J gene: TRBJ1-4
V gene: TRBV4-1
clone size: once
CDR3 length: 19
D gene: TRBD1
CDR3 DNA: TGCGCCAGCAGCCCGCTCAGGGGGGATTCCTTAGCTACTAATGAAAAACTGTTTTTT
CDR3 protein: CASSPLRGDSLATNEKLFF

J gene: TRBJ2-3
V gene: TRBV5-6
clone size: -
CDR3 length: 16
D gene: TRBD1
CDR3 DNA: TGTGCCAGCACCCCGACAGGGGCTCTCGGCACAGATACGCAGTATTTT
CDR3 protein: CASTPTGALGTDTQYF

J gene: TRBJ2-5
V gene: TRBV5-1
clone size: few
CDR3 length: 19
D gene: -
CDR3 DNA: TGCGCCAGCAGCTGGCCCACGAGGAGTGGAGGGCAAAACCAAGAGACCCAGTACTTC
CDR3 protein: CASSWPTRSGGQNQETQYF

J gene: TRBJ2-3
V gene: TRBV7-9
clone size: -
CDR3 length: 19
D gene: TRBD2
CDR3 DNA: TGTGCCAGCAGTCCCGGGACTAGCGGGAGTGGGAGCTTCACAGATACGCAGTATTTT
CDR3 protein: CASSPGTSGSGSFTDTQYF

J gene: TRBJ1-1
V gene: TRBV2
clone size: -
CDR3 length: 14
D gene: -
CDR3 DNA: TGTGCCAGCAGCGCCTCCCAGGGAGGCACTGAAGCTTTCTTT
CDR3 protein: CASSASQGGTEAFF

J gene: TRBJ1-2
V gene: TRBV4-3
clone size: -
CDR3 length: 14
D gene: TRBD1
CDR3 DNA: TGCGCCAGCAGCCAAAACAGGGGTGAGGGTGGCTACACCTTC
CDR3 protein: CASSQNRGEGGYTF

J gene: TRBJ1-1
V gene: TRBV5-1
clone size: -
CDR3 length: 16
D gene: -
CDR3 DNA: TGCGCCAGCAGCCCGGAGGGAGGAGCAGGGTACACTGAAGCTTTCTTT
CDR3 protein: CASSPEGGAGYTEAFF

J gene: TRBJ1-2
V gene: TRBV28
clone size: -
CDR3 length: 13
D gene: -
CDR3 DNA: TGTGCCAGCAGTTTGGAGGGGTTAGGTGGCTACACCTTC
CDR3 protein: CASSLEGLGGYTF

J gene: TRBJ1-1
V gene: TRBV11-2
clone size: -
CDR3 length: 14
D gene: TRBD1
CDR3 DNA: TGTGCCAGCAGCTTAGATCCGGGACAGGGTGAAGCTTTCTTT
CDR3 protein: CASSLDPGQGEAFF

J gene: TRBJ1-4
V gene: TRBV6-5
clone size: -
CDR3 length: 14
D gene: TRBD1
CDR3 DNA: TGTGCCAGCAGTCAGACAGGGTCTAATGAAAAACTGTTTTTT
CDR3 protein: CASSQTGSNEKLFF

J gene: TRBJ1-4
V gene: TRBV21-1
clone size: few
CDR3 length: 16
D gene: -
CDR3 DNA: TGTGCCAGCAGCAGGGGGAGGTTCGGGCAAAATGAAAAACTGTTTTTT
CDR3 protein: CASSRGRFGQNEKLFF

J gene: TRBJ2-1
V gene: TRBV4-1
clone size: -
CDR3 length: 14
D gene: -
CDR3 DNA: TGCGCCAGCAGCCAAGACGCGAGGGCCGATGAGCAGTTCTTC
CDR3 protein: CASSQDARADEQFF